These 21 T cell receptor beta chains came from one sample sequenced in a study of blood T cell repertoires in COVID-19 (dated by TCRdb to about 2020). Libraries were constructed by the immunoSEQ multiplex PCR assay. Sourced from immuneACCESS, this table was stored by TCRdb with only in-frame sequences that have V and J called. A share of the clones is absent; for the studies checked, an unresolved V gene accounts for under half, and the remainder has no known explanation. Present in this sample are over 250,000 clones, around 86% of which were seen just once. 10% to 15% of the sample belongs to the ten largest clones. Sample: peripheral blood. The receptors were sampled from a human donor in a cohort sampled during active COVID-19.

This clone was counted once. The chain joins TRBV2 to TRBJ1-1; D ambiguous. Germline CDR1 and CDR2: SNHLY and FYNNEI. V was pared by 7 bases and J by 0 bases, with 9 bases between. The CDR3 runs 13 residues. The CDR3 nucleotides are TGTGCCAGCATGGAGGCAATGAACACTGAAGCTTTCTTT. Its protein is CASMEAMNTEAFF.

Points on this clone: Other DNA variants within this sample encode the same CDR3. CDR3: CASSLGPQETQYF. The CDR3, as DNA: TGTGCCAGCAGCTTAGGGCCTCAAGAGACCCAGTACTTC. This sequence joins TRBV7-3 and TRBJ2-5; no clear D. This CDR3 is built from 13 residues. Trimming left V 2 bases short and J 2 bases short, with 6 bases between. The V gene's germline CDR1 is SGHTA and CDR2 FQGTGA.

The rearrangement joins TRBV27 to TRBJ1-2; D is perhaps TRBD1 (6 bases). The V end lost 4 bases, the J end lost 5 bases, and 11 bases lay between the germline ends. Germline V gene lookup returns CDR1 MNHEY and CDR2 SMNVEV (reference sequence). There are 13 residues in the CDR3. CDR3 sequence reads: CASSYRGGYGYTF. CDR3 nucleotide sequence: TGTGCCAGCAGTTATAGGGGGGGGTATGGCTACACCTTC.

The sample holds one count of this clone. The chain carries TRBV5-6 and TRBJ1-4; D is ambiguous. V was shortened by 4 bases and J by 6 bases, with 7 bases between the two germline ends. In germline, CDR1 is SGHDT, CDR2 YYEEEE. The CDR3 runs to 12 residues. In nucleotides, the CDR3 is TGTGCCAGCAGCCTTCTTCATGAAAAACTGTTTTTT. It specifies CASSLLHEKLFF.

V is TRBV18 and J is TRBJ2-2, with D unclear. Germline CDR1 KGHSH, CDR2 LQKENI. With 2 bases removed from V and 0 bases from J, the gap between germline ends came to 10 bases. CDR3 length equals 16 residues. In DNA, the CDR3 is TGTGCCAGCTCACCATCGGTCACTACGAACACCGGGGAGCTGTTTTTT. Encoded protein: CASSPSVTTNTGELFF.

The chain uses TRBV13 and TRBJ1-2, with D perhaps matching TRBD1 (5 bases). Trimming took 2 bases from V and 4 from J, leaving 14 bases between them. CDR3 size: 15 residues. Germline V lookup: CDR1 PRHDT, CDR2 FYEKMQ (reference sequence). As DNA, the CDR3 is TGTGCCAGCAGCTTAAGACAGACCTTGGGCTATGGCTACACCTTC. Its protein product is CASSLRQTLGYGYTF.

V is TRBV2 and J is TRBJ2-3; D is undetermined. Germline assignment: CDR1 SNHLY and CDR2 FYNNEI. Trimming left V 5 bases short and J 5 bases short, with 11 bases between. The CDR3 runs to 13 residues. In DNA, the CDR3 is TGTGCCAGCAGTACCCCACCTAAAGATACGCAGTATTTT. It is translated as CASSTPPKDTQYF. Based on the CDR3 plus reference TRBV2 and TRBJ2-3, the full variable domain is EPEVTQTPSHQVTQMGQEVILRCVPISNHLYFYWYRQILGQKVEFLVSFYNNEISEKSEIFDDQFSVERPDGSNFTLKIRSTKLEDSAMYFCASSTPPKDTQYFGPGTRLTVL.

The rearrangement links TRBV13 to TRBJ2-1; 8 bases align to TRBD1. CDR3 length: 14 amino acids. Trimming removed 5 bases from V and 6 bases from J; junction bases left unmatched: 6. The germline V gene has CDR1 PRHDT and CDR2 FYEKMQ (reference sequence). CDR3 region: CASSRRTGSNEQFF. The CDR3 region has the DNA TGTGCCAGCAGCAGAAGGACAGGGAGCAATGAGCAGTTCTTC.

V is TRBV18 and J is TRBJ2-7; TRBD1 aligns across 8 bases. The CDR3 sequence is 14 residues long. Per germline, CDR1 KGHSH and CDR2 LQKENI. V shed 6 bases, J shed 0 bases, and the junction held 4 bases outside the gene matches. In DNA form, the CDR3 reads TGTGCCAGCTCCGGTACAGGGGGCTCCTACGAGCAGTACTTC. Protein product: CASSGTGGSYEQYF.

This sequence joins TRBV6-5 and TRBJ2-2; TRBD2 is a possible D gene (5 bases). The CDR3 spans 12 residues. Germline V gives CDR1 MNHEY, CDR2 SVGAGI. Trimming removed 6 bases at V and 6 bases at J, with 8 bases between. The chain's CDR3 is CASSQRAGELFF. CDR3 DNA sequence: TGTGCCAGCAGCCAGAGGGCCGGGGAGCTGTTTTTT.

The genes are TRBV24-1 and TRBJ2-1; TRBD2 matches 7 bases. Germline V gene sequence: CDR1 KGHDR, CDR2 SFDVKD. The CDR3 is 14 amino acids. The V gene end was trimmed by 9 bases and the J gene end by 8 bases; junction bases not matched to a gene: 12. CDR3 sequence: CATGGDRPRDEQFF. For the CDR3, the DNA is TGTGCCACCGGGGGGGACCGACCTAGGGATGAGCAGTTCTTC.

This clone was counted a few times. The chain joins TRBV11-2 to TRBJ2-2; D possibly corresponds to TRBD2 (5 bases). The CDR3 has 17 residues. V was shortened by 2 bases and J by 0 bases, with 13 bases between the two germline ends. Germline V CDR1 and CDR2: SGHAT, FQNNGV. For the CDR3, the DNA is TGTGCCAGCAGCTTATACCCCCGGGGAACGAACACCGGGGAGCTGTTTTTT. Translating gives CASSLYPRGTNTGELFF.

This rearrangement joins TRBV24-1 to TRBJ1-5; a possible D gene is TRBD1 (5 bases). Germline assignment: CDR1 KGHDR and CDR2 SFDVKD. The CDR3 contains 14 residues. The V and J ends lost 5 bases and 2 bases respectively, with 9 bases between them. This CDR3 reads CATSADSGNQPQHF. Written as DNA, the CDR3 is TGTGCCACCAGTGCCGACAGTGGCAATCAGCCCCAGCATTTT.

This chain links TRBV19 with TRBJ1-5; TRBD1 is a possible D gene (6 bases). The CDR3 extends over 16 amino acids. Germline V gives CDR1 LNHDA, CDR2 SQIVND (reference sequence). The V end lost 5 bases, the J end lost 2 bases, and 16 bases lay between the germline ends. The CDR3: CASSDAGASGNQPQHF. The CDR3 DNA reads TGTGCCAGTAGTGACGCGGGGGCTTCGGGCAATCAGCCCCAGCATTTT.

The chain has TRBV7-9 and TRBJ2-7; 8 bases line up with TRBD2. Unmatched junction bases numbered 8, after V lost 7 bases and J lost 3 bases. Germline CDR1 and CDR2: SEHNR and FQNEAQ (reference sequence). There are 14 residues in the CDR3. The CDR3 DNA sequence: TGTGCCAGCATGGGGGGGACTAGAAGCTACGAGCAGTACTTC. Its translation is CASMGGTRSYEQYF.

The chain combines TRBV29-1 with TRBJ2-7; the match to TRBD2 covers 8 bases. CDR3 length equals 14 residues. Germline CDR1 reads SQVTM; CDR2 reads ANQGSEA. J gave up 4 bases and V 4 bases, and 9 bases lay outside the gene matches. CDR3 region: CSVVGWSGSYEQYF. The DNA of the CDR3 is TGCAGCGTTGTAGGATGGAGCGGGAGTTACGAGCAGTACTTC.

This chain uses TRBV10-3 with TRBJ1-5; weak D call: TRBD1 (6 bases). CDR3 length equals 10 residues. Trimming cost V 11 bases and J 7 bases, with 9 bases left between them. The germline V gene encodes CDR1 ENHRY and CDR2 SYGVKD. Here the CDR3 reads CAAGDQPQHF. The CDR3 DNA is TGTGCCGCAGGGGACCAGCCCCAGCATTTT.

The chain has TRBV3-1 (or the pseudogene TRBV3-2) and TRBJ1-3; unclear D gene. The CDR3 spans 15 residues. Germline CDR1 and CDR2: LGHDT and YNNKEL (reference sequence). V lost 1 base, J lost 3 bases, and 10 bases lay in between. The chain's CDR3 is CASSQVTGFGNTIYF. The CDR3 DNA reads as TGTGCCAGCAGCCAAGTGACTGGGTTTGGAAACACCATATATTTT.

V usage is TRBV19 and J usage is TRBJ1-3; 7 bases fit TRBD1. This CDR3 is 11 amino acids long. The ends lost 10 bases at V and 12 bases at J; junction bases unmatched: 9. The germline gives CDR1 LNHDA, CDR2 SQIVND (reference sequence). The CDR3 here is CATRQGPGIYF. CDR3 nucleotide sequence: TGTGCCACCCGACAGGGTCCCGGCATATATTTT.

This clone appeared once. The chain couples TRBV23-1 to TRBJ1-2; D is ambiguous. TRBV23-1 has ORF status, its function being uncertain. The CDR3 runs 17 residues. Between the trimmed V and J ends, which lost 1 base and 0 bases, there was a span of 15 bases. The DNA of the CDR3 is TGCGCCAGCAGTCAATGGTTCGGGGTATACGCTAACTATGGCTACACCTTC. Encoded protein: CASSQWFGVYANYGYTF.

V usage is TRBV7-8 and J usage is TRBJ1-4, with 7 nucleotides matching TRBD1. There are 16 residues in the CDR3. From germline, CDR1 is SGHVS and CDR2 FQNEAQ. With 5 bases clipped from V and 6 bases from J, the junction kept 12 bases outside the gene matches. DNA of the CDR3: TGTGCCAGCAGCACTACTTACAGGGGCGGGGATGAAAAACTGTTTTTT. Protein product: CASSTTYRGGDEKLFF.